Presented here are 32 T cell receptor beta chains from one specimen sequenced in a study of shared clonotypes between healthy human individuals. Profiling relied on immunoSEQ multiplex PCR, and the TCRdb table lists in-frame clones only, not all of them. The table lists approximately 530,000 clones, 95% to 97% of them singletons. The sequencing sample was made of naive CD4+ T cells sorted from blood. Subset reported: CD45RA+ positively selected. The receptors derive from a woman aged 25 to 39 in good health.

This clone was recorded a few times. The rearrangement joins TRBV7-9 to TRBJ2-7; D is ambiguous. The CDR3 totals 12 residues. V was shortened by 9 bases and J by 5 bases, with 14 bases between the two germline ends. Germline assignment: CDR1 SEHNR and CDR2 FQNEAQ (reference sequence). CDR3 DNA sequence: TGTGCCAGTCGTTGGGCGAGGAACGAGCAGTACTTC. Residues: CASRWARNEQYF.

The chain recombines TRBV18 with TRBJ1-4, with D perhaps matching TRBD1 (6 bases). The CDR3 length is 15 residues. Germline values: CDR1 KGHSH, CDR2 LQKENI. The V and J ends lost 2 bases and 5 bases respectively, with 12 bases between them. The CDR3 protein is CASSPSGQRNEKLFF. The CDR3 DNA sequence: TGTGCCAGCTCACCATCAGGACAGCGCAATGAAAAACTGTTTTTT. The full variable domain, with the rest looked up from reference TRBV18 and TRBJ1-4, is NAGVMQNPRHLVRRRGQEARLRCSPMKGHSHVYWYRQLPEEGLKFMVYLQKENIIDESGMPKERFSAEFPKEGPSILRIQQVVRGDSAAYFCASSPSGQRNEKLFFGSGTQLSVL.

V gene TRBV6-1 combines with J gene TRBJ2-7; TRBD2 is a possible D gene (6 bases). Trimming shortened V by 5 bases and J by 0 bases, and 11 bases separated the two germline ends. This CDR3 comprises 14 residues. Germline loops: CDR1 MNHNS, CDR2 SASEGT. The CDR3 loop reads CASSLVGGSYEQYF. DNA of the CDR3: TGTGCCAGCAGTCTGGTCGGGGGCTCCTACGAGCAGTACTTC.

The chain combines TRBV13 with TRBJ1-1; tentatively, D is TRBD1 (5 bases). The V end lost 6 bases, the J end lost 3 bases, and 5 bases lay between the germline ends. CDR1 is PRHDT and CDR2 is FYEKMQ in the germline V gene (reference sequence). This CDR3 has 11 residues. The CDR3 protein is CASRGDTEAFF. The DNA of the CDR3 is TGTGCCAGCAGGGGGGACACTGAAGCTTTCTTT. The full variable domain, completed using reference TRBV13 and TRBJ1-1, is AAGVIQSPRHLIKEKRETATLKCYPIPRHDTVYWYQQGPGQDPQFLISFYEKMQSDKGSIPDRFSAQQFSDYHSELNMSSLELGDSALYFCASRGDTEAFFGQGTRLTVV.

This chain connects TRBV10-2 to TRBJ2-3; D might be TRBD2 (6 bases). Germline assignment: CDR1 WSHSY and CDR2 SAAADI. The CDR3 covers 18 residues. V was trimmed by 7 bases and J by 1 base, leaving 24 bases between them. CDR3 loop: CASNPLRFGRRGTDTQYF. CDR3 bases: TGCGCCAGCAATCCCCTCCGATTTGGGAGGCGCGGCACAGATACGCAGTATTTT.

The V and J genes are TRBV5-6 and TRBJ2-7; tentatively, D is TRBD2 (5 bases). The CDR3 consists of 14 residues. Germline CDR1 reads SGHDT; CDR2 reads YYEEEE. Trimming took off 0 bases at V and 2 bases at J, with 9 bases between the two ends. The DNA for the CDR3 is TGTGCCAGCAGCTTGGTAAGCGGCACCTACGAGCAGTACTTC. It is translated as CASSLVSGTYEQYF.

The rearrangement uses TRBV14 and TRBJ1-1, with TRBD1 as a possible D gene (5 bases). The CDR3 sequence is 14 residues long. V lost 2 bases and J lost 4, with 11 bases in between. Germline lookup yields CDR1 SGHDN and CDR2 FVKESK. This CDR3 is CASSQWGGGTEAFF. The CDR3 DNA reads TGTGCCAGCAGCCAATGGGGGGGAGGCACTGAAGCTTTCTTT.

This sequence joins TRBV9 and TRBJ1-2; a weak D match, TRBD1 (5 bases). V lost 4 bases to trimming and J lost 3 bases, with 22 bases between them. The CDR3 is 17 residues long. CDR1 is SGDLS and CDR2 is YYNGEE in the germline V gene. The CDR3 protein is CASSREQVSLYDYGYTF. The CDR3, as DNA: TGTGCCAGCAGCCGAGAACAGGTTTCGCTTTATGACTATGGCTACACCTTC.

In its sample, this clone was seen once. The chain couples TRBV7-9 to TRBJ2-7, with no clear D. V was shortened by 4 bases and J by 3 bases, with 13 bases between the two germline ends. The CDR3 extends over 14 amino acids. Germline V gene sequence: CDR1 SEHNR, CDR2 FQNEAQ (reference sequence). The CDR3 spells CASSSPPQNYEQYF. DNA of the CDR3: TGTGCCAGCAGCTCACCCCCTCAAAACTACGAGCAGTACTTC.

The chain combines TRBV6-5 with TRBJ1-2; D is unresolved. Between the trimmed V and J ends, which lost 6 bases and 9 bases, there was a span of 20 bases. The length of the CDR3 is 14 residues. Germline loops: CDR1 MNHEY, CDR2 SVGAGI. The CDR3 nucleotides are TGTGCCAGCAGGCCCGTGGCTGATGCTATGAGCTACACCTTC. Protein: CASRPVADAMSYTF.

The chain employs TRBV11-2 and TRBJ2-3; TRBD2 might be the D (5 bases). The CDR3 is 15 amino acids. The germline CDR1 and CDR2 sequences are SGHAT and FQNNGV. V lost 0 bases and J 4 bases, leaving 11 bases between the germline ends. The CDR3 region is CASSLDRTPPDTQYF. In DNA, the CDR3 is TGTGCCAGCAGCTTAGATAGGACTCCCCCAGATACGCAGTATTTT.

The chain couples TRBV5-6 to TRBJ1-4, with 10 bases that match TRBD1. The germline V gene has CDR1 SGHDT and CDR2 YYEEEE. The junction had 11 bases not matched to a gene; V was cut back by 6 bases and J by 0 bases. This CDR3 contains 18 residues. The CDR3 spells CASTNHRDRGATNEKLFF. In nucleotides, the CDR3 is TGTGCCAGCACCAATCACCGGGACAGGGGTGCAACTAATGAAAAACTGTTTTTT.

This clone was seen only once. The chain has TRBV27 and TRBJ1-1; TRBD1 agrees at 10 bases. With V trimmed by 10 bases and J by 2 bases, 10 bases remained unmatched. CDR1 MNHEY and CDR2 SMNVEV come from the germline V gene (reference sequence). CDR3 size: 15 residues. The CDR3 nucleotides are TGTGCCACCATCGGGACAGGGGACCGCAACACTGAAGCTTTCTTT. It is translated as CATIGTGDRNTEAFF.

The chain combines TRBV5-1 with TRBJ2-1; 9 positions match TRBD1. V shed 6 bases, J shed 8 bases, and the junction held 12 bases outside the gene matches. The germline gives CDR1 SGHRS, CDR2 YFSETQ. There are 15 residues in the CDR3. The CDR3 here is CASKTGQGRSDEQFF. In nucleotides, the CDR3 is TGCGCCAGCAAAACGGGACAGGGCCGATCTGATGAGCAGTTCTTC.

V usage is TRBV10-3 and J usage is TRBJ1-1; D is unclear. The CDR3 is 12 residues long. V dropped 0 bases and J dropped 8 bases, with 7 bases sitting between them. Germline V gene lookup returns CDR1 ENHRY and CDR2 SYGVKD. The CDR3 region has the DNA TGTGCCATCAGTGAGTCTTGGCGGGAAGCTTTCTTT. Translating gives CAISESWREAFF.

The CDR3 here is CASRSTGQGSYEQYF. The CDR3 bases are TGTGCCAGCAGATCTACGGGACAGGGGTCCTACGAGCAGTACTTC. The V gene is TRBV5-4, the J gene TRBJ2-7, with 10 bases lining up with TRBD1. The germline CDR1 and CDR2 sequences are SGHNT and YYREEE (reference sequence). The CDR3 is 15 residues long. Trimming removed 5 bases from V and 1 base from J; junction bases left unmatched: 6.

This chain uses TRBV19 with TRBJ2-2; D might be TRBD1 (6 bases). Trimming removed 6 bases from V and 6 bases from J, with 14 bases in between. Per the germline V gene, CDR1 is LNHDA and CDR2 is SQIVND (reference sequence). The CDR3 extends over 14 amino acids. DNA for the CDR3: TGTGCCAGTAGCCCGACAGGATATTCCGGGGAGCTGTTTTTT. The encoded protein is CASSPTGYSGELFF.

This sequence joins TRBV11-3 and TRBJ2-2; 8 bases line up with TRBD2. Germline CDR1 SGHNT, CDR2 YENEEA. The CDR3 is 20 residues long. J was trimmed by 7 bases and V by 1 base; bases with no gene match: 20. The CDR3 nucleotides are TGTGCCAGCAGCTTAGGATTACTCGGGTCCGGGACTAGTCATGTCGGGGAGCTGTTTTTT. It yields the protein CASSLGLLGSGTSHVGELFF.

The rearrangement links TRBV28 to TRBJ2-6; no definite D call. This CDR3 has 15 residues. Germline CDR1 reads MDHEN; CDR2 reads SYDVKM. The V gene lost 3 bases and the J gene lost 1 base, with 7 bases spanning the gap. The CDR3 sequence is CASSFQGSGANVLTF. In nucleotides, the CDR3 is TGTGCCAGCAGTTTTCAAGGATCTGGGGCCAACGTCCTGACTTTC.

The chain has TRBV15 and TRBJ2-4, with TRBD2 matching 7 bases. The CDR3 spans 15 residues. The ends lost 4 bases at V and 1 base at J; junction bases unmatched: 4. The germline gives CDR1 LNHNV, CDR2 YYDKDF (reference sequence). The CDR3 sequence: CATSNWGGAKNIQYF. Written as DNA, the CDR3 is TGTGCCACCAGCAACTGGGGGGGGGCCAAAAACATTCAGTACTTC. Filled out from reference TRBV15 and TRBJ2-4, the complete variable domain reads DAMVIQNPRYQVTQFGKPVTLSCSQTLNHNVMYWYQQKSSQAPKLLFHYYDKDFNNEADTPDNFQSRRPNTSFCFLDIRSPGLGDTAMYLCATSNWGGAKNIQYFGAGTRLSVL.

The CDR3: CASSKSGGNYEQYF. The DNA for the CDR3 is TGTGCCAGCAGTAAGTCCGGGGGGAACTACGAGCAGTACTTC. The rearrangement joins TRBV28 to TRBJ2-7, with 7 bases identical to TRBD2. This CDR3 region has 14 residues. From germline, CDR1 is MDHEN and CDR2 SYDVKM. The V segment lost 5 bases and the J segment 3 bases; nucleotides outside the gene matches: 7.

V is TRBV5-1 and J is TRBJ2-7, with D tentatively TRBD1 (5 bases). The V gene lost 2 bases and the J gene lost 3 bases, with 12 bases spanning the gap. Germline V gene data show CDR1 as SGHRS and CDR2 as YFSETQ. CDR3 length: 14 residues. CDR3 amino acids: CASSFWTNDYEQYF. DNA for the CDR3: TGCGCCAGCAGCTTTTGGACAAATGACTACGAGCAGTACTTC. Full variable domain (remainder filled in from reference TRBV5-1 and TRBJ2-7): KAGVTQTPRYLIKTRGQQVTLSCSPISGHRSVSWYQQTPGQGLQFLFEYFSETQRNKGNFPGRFSGRQFSNSRSEMNVSTLELGDSALYLCASSFWTNDYEQYFGPGTRLTVT.

The genes are TRBV11-2 and TRBJ2-1; tentatively, D is TRBD2 (5 bases). Germline V gives CDR1 SGHAT, CDR2 FQNNGV. With 3 bases removed from V and 9 bases from J, the gap between germline ends came to 9 bases. The length of the CDR3 is 12 residues. DNA for the CDR3: TGTGCCAGCAGCTTGACTATGATTGAGCAGTTCTTC. Translation gives CASSLTMIEQFF.

This clone appeared a single time. The chain has TRBV7-2 and TRBJ1-6; 9 bases are a match to TRBD1. The V gene end was trimmed by 6 bases and the J gene end by 7 bases; junction bases not matched to a gene: 4. Per germline, CDR1 SGHTA and CDR2 FQGNSA. CDR3 length: 14 amino acids. The CDR3 region has the DNA TGTGCCAGCAGGATCGGGACAGGGAATTCACCCCTCCACTTT. Its protein is CASRIGTGNSPLHF. Using reference TRBV7-2 and TRBJ1-6 for the parts outside the CDR3, the full variable domain is GAGVSQSPSNKVTEKGKDVELRCDPISGHTALYWYRQSLGQGLEFLIYFQGNSAPDKSGLPSDRFSAERTGGSVSTLTIQRTQQEDSAVYLCASRIGTGNSPLHFGNGTRLTVT.

The chain links TRBV5-1 to TRBJ2-1; 8 bases line up with TRBD2. The germline V gene has CDR1 SGHRS and CDR2 YFSETQ. This CDR3 region has 15 residues. Germline trimming cut 0 bases from V and 5 bases from J; bases unmatched to any gene: 4. The CDR3 is CASSLDTGGHNEQFF. CDR3 DNA sequence: TGCGCCAGCAGCTTGGATACGGGAGGGCACAATGAGCAGTTCTTC.

This clone came up once. The chain recombines TRBV7-8 with TRBJ2-1; 7 positions agree with TRBD2. The V segment lost 5 bases and the J segment 7 bases; nucleotides outside the gene matches: 8. The CDR3 extends over 14 amino acids. Germline assignment: CDR1 SGHVS and CDR2 FQNEAQ. The CDR3 nucleotides read TGTGCCAGCAGCCTCGGACTAGTTAGGAATGAGCAGTTCTTC. Its translation: CASSLGLVRNEQFF. Using reference TRBV7-8 and TRBJ2-1 for the parts outside the CDR3, the full variable domain is GAGVSQSPRYKVAKRGQDVALRCDPISGHVSLFWYQQALGQGPEFLTYFQNEAQLDKSGLPSDRFFAERPEGSVSTLKIQRTQQEDSAVYLCASSLGLVRNEQFFGPGTRLTVL.

This clone occurred once. The chain is built from TRBV11-1 and TRBJ2-5; 13 positions match TRBD2. J gave up 0 bases and V 0 bases, and 7 bases lay outside the gene matches. The CDR3 length is 19 residues. Germline CDR1 and CDR2: SGHAT and FQDESV (reference sequence). This CDR3 reads CASSLALGLAGPYQETQYF. CDR3 nucleotide sequence: TGTGCCAGCAGCTTAGCGCTGGGACTAGCGGGACCGTACCAAGAGACCCAGTACTTC. Full variable domain (outside the CDR3, taken from reference TRBV11-1 and TRBJ2-5): EAEVAQSPRYKITEKSQAVAFWCDPISGHATLYWYRQILGQGPELLVQFQDESVVDDSQLPKDRFSAERLKGVDSTLKIQPAELGDSAMYLCASSLALGLAGPYQETQYFGPGTRLLVL.

The chain joins TRBV2 to TRBJ1-4, with 8 positions matching TRBD1. Germline trimming cut 7 bases from V and 4 bases from J; bases unmatched to any gene: 11. This CDR3 has 16 residues. Germline CDR1 SNHLY, CDR2 FYNNEI. Written as DNA, the CDR3 is TGTGCCAGCACCGACAGGGGAAGGGGCGGTAATGAAAAACTGTTTTTT. Translated: CASTDRGRGGNEKLFF.

The rearrangement uses TRBV30 and TRBJ2-2; 7 bases match TRBD2. The length of the CDR3 is 12 residues. Germline V gene data show CDR1 as GTSNPN and CDR2 as SVGIG (reference sequence). With 5 bases clipped from V and 5 bases from J, the junction kept 2 bases outside the gene matches. CDR3: CAWGEGTGELFF. In DNA form, the CDR3 reads TGTGCCTGGGGGGAGGGAACCGGGGAGCTGTTTTTT.

This chain joins TRBV19 and TRBJ2-5; D gene ambiguous. V was trimmed by 2 bases and J by 8 bases, leaving 18 bases between them. This CDR3 region has 15 residues. The germline V gene encodes CDR1 LNHDA and CDR2 SQIVND (reference sequence). CDR3 coding DNA: TGTGCCAGTAGTATATATCCGCGGACCAACGTCACCCAGTACTTC. Amino acids: CASSIYPRTNVTQYF.

The chain combines TRBV7-2 with TRBJ2-2, with 8 nucleotides matching TRBD2. CDR3 length equals 15 residues. With V trimmed by 3 bases and J by 6 bases, 6 bases remained unmatched. Germline assignment: CDR1 SGHTA and CDR2 FQGNSA. The CDR3 DNA reads TGTGCCAGCAGCTTGTGGACTAGCATCTCCGGGGAGCTGTTTTTT. Translating it yields CASSLWTSISGELFF. The full variable domain, rest sourced from reference TRBV7-2 and TRBJ2-2, is GAGVSQSPSNKVTEKGKDVELRCDPISGHTALYWYRQSLGQGLEFLIYFQGNSAPDKSGLPSDRFSAERTGGSVSTLTIQRTQQEDSAVYLCASSLWTSISGELFFGEGSRLTVL.

V and J are TRBV5-4 and TRBJ1-1; D may be TRBD1 (6 bases). The V end lost 9 bases, the J end lost 0 bases, and 18 bases lay between the germline ends. The V gene's germline CDR1 is SGHNT and CDR2 YYREEE (reference sequence). The CDR3 extends over 15 amino acids. The CDR3 loop is CATSSIGGMNTEAFF. The CDR3, as DNA: TGTGCCACCTCCTCCATAGGGGGTATGAACACTGAAGCTTTCTTT.